These 12 T cell receptor beta chains came from one sample sequenced in a study of chemoradiotherapy in HPV16-positive cancers. Clones were sequenced by immunoSEQ multiplex PCR, and TCRdb holds only the in-frame ones, with some missing. This table holds 500 or so clones, less than 90% found once. Material: tumor tissue, obtained from a patient who underwent chemoradiotherapy. Receptors were obtained from a human donor with HPV-associated anogenital cancer.

The chain uses TRBV30 and TRBJ1-1; D ambiguous. V was pared by 0 bases and J by 0 bases, with 11 bases between. CDR1 is GTSNPN, CDR2 SVGIG, per germline (reference sequence). The CDR3 consists of 15 residues. CDR3 nucleotides: TGTGCCTGGAGTGTCCCCTATGGATTGAACACTGAAGCTTTCTTT. It yields the protein CAWSVPYGLNTEAFF.

This clone was picked up a small number of times. V is TRBV30 and J is TRBJ1-2, with TRBD1 matching 9 bases. Germline V lookup: CDR1 GTSNPN, CDR2 SVGIG (reference sequence). The CDR3 is 14 amino acids. V lost 1 base and J lost 7; bases outside the gene matches: 7. The CDR3 loop is CAWSADRGRVGYTF. DNA of the CDR3: TGTGCCTGGAGTGCGGACAGGGGCCGAGTTGGCTACACCTTC.

The rearrangement uses TRBV7-2 and TRBJ2-3; 12 positions agree with TRBD2. CDR1 is SGHTA, CDR2 FQGNSA, per germline. Trimming at V came to 5 bases and at J to 6 bases, leaving 9 bases not matched to a gene. The CDR3 spans 16 residues. This CDR3 is CASSPGTSGLGDTQYF. Here the CDR3 DNA reads TGTGCCAGCAGCCCGGGGACTAGCGGGTTGGGGGATACGCAGTATTTT. The entire variable domain, with the rest obtained from reference TRBV7-2 and TRBJ2-3, is as follows: GAGVSQSPSNKVTEKGKDVELRCDPISGHTALYWYRQSLGQGLEFLIYFQGNSAPDKSGLPSDRFSAERTGGSVSTLTIQRTQQEDSAVYLCASSPGTSGLGDTQYFGPGTRLTVL.

This clone was picked up one time. The J gene is TRBJ1-4, the V gene TRBV19; the D is unclear. Germline CDR1 LNHDA, CDR2 SQIVND (reference sequence). There are 15 residues in the CDR3. V lost 3 bases, J lost 2 bases, and 10 bases lay in between. DNA of the CDR3: TGTGCCAGTAGTATGGATCAAACGACTAATGAAAAACTGTTTTTT. Translation: CASSMDQTTNEKLFF.

The V gene is TRBV15, the J gene TRBJ1-5; D call uncertain. This CDR3 contains 13 residues. Trimming took off 0 bases at V and 6 bases at J, with 6 bases between the two ends. The germline V gene encodes CDR1 LNHNV and CDR2 YYDKDF (reference sequence). CDR3 residues: CATSRDMGQPQHF. CDR3 bases: TGTGCCACCAGCAGAGATATGGGTCAGCCCCAGCATTTT.

This chain connects TRBV27 to TRBJ2-2; D is unclear. This CDR3 region has 12 residues. The V gene lost 7 bases and the J gene lost 9 bases, with 12 bases spanning the gap. Germline V gene lookup returns CDR1 MNHEY and CDR2 SMNVEV (reference sequence). The chain's CDR3 is CASIGRSRELFF. CDR3 sequence (DNA): TGTGCCAGCATAGGGCGTTCCCGGGAGCTGTTTTTT.

The genes are TRBV4-1 and TRBJ2-7; a possible D gene is TRBD2 (5 bases). The CDR3 is 15 residues long. Germline assignment: CDR1 MGHRA and CDR2 YSYEKL. The V gene lost 1 base and the J gene lost 10 bases, with 20 bases spanning the gap. CDR3 in DNA: TGCGCCAGCAGCCAAGTGTGGGCCGGCGGTGCGGGTCAGTACTTC. Translated, it gives CASSQVWAGGAGQYF.

The V call is TRBV4-3, the J call TRBJ1-1; TRBD1 is a possible D gene (6 bases). The CDR3 is 17 residues long. Germline CDR1 is LGHNA and CDR2 is YSLEER. V lost 1 base, J lost 2 bases, and 17 bases lay in between. The CDR3 DNA is TGCGCCAGCAGCCAAGTCAGTGGGGGCCGATTTAACACTGAAGCTTTCTTT. Its protein product is CASSQVSGGRFNTEAFF.

The CDR3 bases are TGTGCCAGCAGTTACTCATCTCAGGGCCGCTATGGCTACACCTTC. It specifies CASSYSSQGRYGYTF. V is TRBV6-6 and J is TRBJ1-2; maybe TRBD1 (5 bases). The CDR3 covers 15 residues. Trimming took off 0 bases at V and 4 bases at J, with 12 bases between the two ends. Germline values: CDR1 MNHNY, CDR2 SVGAGI (reference sequence).

The rearrangement uses TRBV27 and TRBJ2-7, with 8 bases matching TRBD2. Germline CDR1 and CDR2: MNHEY and SMNVEV (reference sequence). Germline trimming cut 6 bases from V and 2 bases from J; bases unmatched to any gene: 9. The CDR3 extends over 15 amino acids. The CDR3 bases are TGTGCCAGCAGGGTTTCGACTAGCGCAACCTACGAGCAGTACTTC. It encodes CASRVSTSATYEQYF.

The chain carries TRBV6-5 and TRBJ2-1; perhaps TRBD1 as D (5 bases). Germline CDR1 MNHEY, CDR2 SVGAGI. This CDR3 region has 13 residues. Trimming took 8 bases from V and 4 from J, leaving 12 bases between them. This CDR3 is CASSRQRYNEQFF. The CDR3 DNA sequence: TGTGCCAGCTCCCGACAGAGATACAATGAGCAGTTCTTC.

The V gene is TRBV7-7, the J gene TRBJ2-5; 15 bases match TRBD2. This CDR3 has 17 residues. V lost 5 bases, J lost 5 bases, and 9 bases stayed unmatched. Germline loops: CDR1 SSHAT, CDR2 FNYEAQ (reference sequence). CDR3 region: CASSEGLAGGLEETQYF. DNA of the CDR3: TGTGCCAGCAGCGAAGGACTAGCGGGGGGGCTTGAGGAGACCCAGTACTTC.